These 32 T cell receptor beta chains originate from one sample sequenced in a study of cytomegalovirus exposure and HLA in healthy donors. Both 60 Vbeta primers and 13 Jbeta primers went into the PCR. The data were produced by immunoSEQ multiplex PCR, yet TCRdb's version contains in-frame clones alone and is incomplete. The sample holds roughly 52,000 clones, 75% to 85% seen once. The sequenced material came from PBMCs. The receptor source for this set is a female donor in good health and CMV-seronegative.

The J gene is TRBJ1-3, the V gene TRBV5-6, with D possibly being TRBD1 (5 bases). Germline CDR1 SGHDT, CDR2 YYEEEE. V lost 4 bases, J lost 3 bases, and 17 bases lay in between. The CDR3 contains 16 residues. The CDR3 reads CASSPGHRRIGNTIYF. As DNA, the CDR3 is TGTGCCAGCAGCCCAGGACACCGTCGTATTGGAAACACCATATATTTT.

As concerns this clone: At one end, the junction sequence differs from germline, possibly due to a read error. Additional DNA sequences in this sample encode the identical CDR3. J is TRBJ1-5 and V is TRBV12-5; D may be TRBD1 (5 bases). The CDR3 contains 21 residues. Germline CDR1 reads LGHNT; CDR2 reads FRNRAP. CDR3 sequence: CASGLVLSSVTGGGSNQPQHF. The CDR3 DNA is TGTGCTAGTGGTTTGGTACTTAGCTCGGTAACTGGCGGGGGAAGCAACCAGCCCCAGCATTTT.

The V call is TRBV7-3, the J call TRBJ2-5; TRBD2 agrees at 13 bases. There are 16 residues in the CDR3. The V gene end was trimmed by 3 bases and the J gene end by 1 base; junction bases not matched to a gene: 2. Germline V gene sequence: CDR1 SGHTA, CDR2 FQGTGA. The CDR3 nucleotides are TGTGCCAGCAGCTTGGGACTAGCGGGGTTCCAAGAGACCCAGTACTTC. It is translated as CASSLGLAGFQETQYF.

This chain joins TRBV4-1 and TRBJ2-1; D call uncertain. The V and J ends lost 1 base and 0 bases respectively, with 16 bases between them. This CDR3 spans 18 amino acids. The germline V gene encodes CDR1 MGHRA and CDR2 YSYEKL. CDR3 region: CASSQGALFMSSYNEQFF. The CDR3 region has the DNA TGCGCCAGCAGCCAAGGAGCCCTGTTCATGAGCTCCTACAATGAGCAGTTCTTC.

This clone showed up just once. The genes are TRBV29-1 and TRBJ2-3; 8 positions agree with TRBD2. V was clipped by 4 bases and J by 11 bases; unmatched bases: 11. The germline CDR1 and CDR2 sequences are SQVTM and ANQGSEA. The CDR3 sequence is 13 residues long. CDR3 in DNA: TGCAGCGTTGCGGGGGGGCCAGAGGGTAAGCAGTATTTT. It specifies CSVAGGPEGKQYF.

V usage is TRBV2 and J usage is TRBJ2-3; 12 bases fit TRBD2. Germline V lookup: CDR1 SNHLY, CDR2 FYNNEI. Germline trimming cut 5 bases from V and 3 bases from J; bases unmatched to any gene: 6. The CDR3 extends over 16 amino acids. In nucleotides, the CDR3 is TGTGCCAGCAGTCGCAGCCTAGCGGGGGGGACAGATACGCAGTATTTT. It codes for CASSRSLAGGTDTQYF.

CDR3 amino acids: CASSLTGGNTEAFF. In DNA form, the CDR3 reads TGTGCCAGCAGCTTAACCGGGGGAAACACTGAAGCTTTCTTT. The genes are TRBV7-8 and TRBJ1-1; D might be TRBD1 (5 bases). The CDR3 is 14 amino acids. Germline CDR1 SGHVS, CDR2 FQNEAQ. The V end was cut by 2 bases, the J end by 2 bases, with 9 bases between.

Turning to this clone: Compared with germline, one end of the junction differs, possibly owing to a read error. The chain joins TRBV7-9 to TRBJ1-4; TRBD1 might be the D (6 bases). CDR1 and CDR2 (germline): SEHNR, FQNEAQ (reference sequence). This CDR3 has 17 amino acids. This chain's CDR3 is CSSSLARLEGVGEKLFF. DNA for the CDR3: TGTTCCAGCAGCTTAGCGCGGCTCGAGGGGGTTGGGGAAAAACTGTTTTTT. Full variable domain (missing parts from reference TRBV7-9 and TRBJ1-4): DTGVSQNPRHKITKRGQNVTFRCDPISEHNRLYWYRQTLGQGPEFLTYFQNEAQLEKSRLLSDRFSAERPKGSFSTLEIQRTEQGDSAMYLCSSSLARLEGVGEKLFFGSGTQLSVL.

This clone was observed a single time. Other DNA sequences in this specimen translate into the identical CDR3. The V and J genes are TRBV27 and TRBJ1-6; 10 bases match TRBD1. The CDR3 runs 17 residues. Losses at the gene ends were 3 bases for V and 9 bases for J; bases not matched to a gene: 11. Germline assignment: CDR1 MNHEY and CDR2 SMNVEV (reference sequence). CDR3 amino acids: CASSFGDRGFFRSPLHF. CDR3 sequence (DNA): TGTGCCAGCAGTTTCGGGGACAGGGGCTTTTTCCGTTCACCCCTCCACTTT.

J is TRBJ2-7 and V is TRBV6-7, with 7 bases identical to TRBD2. TRBV6-7 falls under the ORF class, with uncertain function. This CDR3 has 11 amino acids. J gave up 4 bases and V 7 bases, and 1 base lay outside the gene matches. CDR3 protein: CASMGGYEQYF. For the CDR3, the DNA is TGTGCCAGCATGGGGGGGTACGAGCAGTACTTC.

V usage is TRBV6-5 and J usage is TRBJ1-6; 9 bases map to TRBD1. This CDR3 has 15 amino acids. V lost 3 bases and J lost 8; bases outside the gene matches: 5. Germline values: CDR1 MNHEY, CDR2 SVGAGI. The CDR3 loop reads CASSYGTGRDSPLHF. The CDR3 bases are TGTGCCAGCAGTTATGGGACAGGGAGGGATTCACCCCTCCACTTT.

This clone was seen a single time. The rearrangement joins TRBV6-6 to TRBJ2-5, with TRBD1 as a possible D gene (6 bases). Deletions cut 3 bases from V and 3 bases from J, with 14 bases between. The germline V gene has CDR1 MNHNY and CDR2 SVGAGI (reference sequence). The CDR3 runs 15 residues. The CDR3 reads CASSYGSGGKETQYF. CDR3 sequence (DNA): TGTGCCAGCAGTTATGGCAGTGGGGGCAAAGAGACCCAGTACTTC.

The chain links TRBV9 to TRBJ2-3; weak D call: TRBD2 (6 bases). The CDR3 has 14 amino acids. Trimming shortened V by 4 bases and J by 2 bases, and 11 bases separated the two germline ends. The germline V gene encodes CDR1 SGDLS and CDR2 YYNGEE. The DNA of the CDR3 is TGTGCCAGCAGCATGGCGGGGAACACAGATACGCAGTATTTT. Residues: CASSMAGNTDTQYF.

The chain uses TRBV20-1 and TRBJ2-1, with D tentatively TRBD2 (6 bases). Germline V CDR1 and CDR2: DFQATT, SNEGSKA (reference sequence). Trimming stripped 3 bases from V and 9 bases from J, with 9 bases between. The CDR3 consists of 11 residues. The DNA for the CDR3 is TGCAGTGCTAGGGGCGGGACTGAGCAGTTCTTC. It is translated as CSARGGTEQFF.

This clone has just one count. V is TRBV11-2 and J is TRBJ1-4, with 8 bases that match TRBD1. V lost 1 base and J lost 10; bases outside the gene matches: 8. CDR3 length: 15 residues. CDR1 is SGHAT, CDR2 FQNNGV, per germline. CDR3 DNA sequence: TGTGCCAGCAGCTTAGGTGGAGACAGGGGCGGAAAACTGTTTTTT. Translation gives CASSLGGDRGGKLFF.

This clone was detected only a few times. This chain connects TRBV10-2 to TRBJ1-2; 9 nucleotides align to TRBD1. The CDR3 totals 16 residues. In germline, CDR1 is WSHSY, CDR2 SAAADI. J lost 4 bases, V lost 2 bases, and 8 bases had no gene match. The CDR3 DNA reads TGCGCCAGCAGTGAGGACGGACAGGGGCGTCTCTATGGCTACACCTTC. It translates to CASSEDGQGRLYGYTF.

This clone was seen only a few times. The chain is built from TRBV6-5 and TRBJ2-4, with D tentatively TRBD2 (6 bases). Trimming cost V 6 bases and J 3 bases, with 12 bases left between them. The germline gives CDR1 MNHEY, CDR2 SVGAGI. This CDR3 spans 14 amino acids. Here the CDR3 DNA reads TGTGCCAGCAGCCCTCGGACTATCAAAAACATTCAGTACTTC. Translating gives CASSPRTIKNIQYF.

The genes are TRBV19 and TRBJ1-5; D is uncertain. Germline V gene sequence: CDR1 LNHDA, CDR2 SQIVND (reference sequence). Trimming pared 1 base from V and 10 bases from J, leaving 17 bases between. The CDR3 consists of 15 residues. The CDR3 protein is CASSIGAHLPAPQHF. CDR3 nucleotides: TGTGCCAGTAGTATAGGGGCACACCTACCGGCTCCCCAGCATTTT.

The chain is built from TRBV5-1 and TRBJ2-5; D is perhaps TRBD1 (6 bases). The J call is uncertain, as TRBJ2-7 better fits the DNA end. The CDR3 is 14 amino acids. Germline V gene data show CDR1 as SGHRS and CDR2 as YFSETQ. In DNA form, the CDR3 reads TGCGCCAGCAGCCTACAGGGAGCCACCTACGAGCAGTACTTC. Protein product: CASSLQGATYEQYF.

CDR3 bases: TGCGCCAGACCAGAAACAGTTCAAACCCTCCACGAGCAGTACTTC. Amino acids: CARPETVQTLHEQYF. The chain employs TRBV5-1 and TRBJ2-5, with D unresolved. The assigned J gene may be wrong: the sequence end matches TRBJ2-7 better. CDR3 size: 15 residues. Germline assignment: CDR1 SGHRS and CDR2 YFSETQ.

J is TRBJ1-1 and V is TRBV10-1; D unresolved. With 7 bases removed from V and 0 bases from J, the gap between germline ends came to 9 bases. CDR1 and CDR2 from the germline V gene are WNHNN and SYGVQD (reference sequence). The CDR3 consists of 13 residues. DNA for the CDR3: TGCGCCAGCACCCCCAATTTGAACACTGAAGCTTTCTTT. This translates into CASTPNLNTEAFF.

This clone has just a few counts. J is TRBJ1-6 and V is TRBV6-6; D remains ambiguous. Per the germline V gene, CDR1 is MNHNY and CDR2 is SVGAGI (reference sequence). The CDR3 extends over 14 amino acids. V was pared by 0 bases and J by 9 bases, with 9 bases between. The CDR3, as DNA: TGTGCCAGCAGTTACTCCACAGAGGGTTCACCCCTCCACTTT. Its protein product is CASSYSTEGSPLHF.

This rearrangement joins TRBV13 to TRBJ1-1; D is perhaps TRBD1 (6 bases). The CDR3 contains 14 residues. Germline V lookup: CDR1 PRHDT, CDR2 FYEKMQ (reference sequence). V dropped 5 bases and J dropped 4 bases, with 14 bases sitting between them. In nucleotides, the CDR3 is TGTGCCAGCAGCCATGACAGGAGGCCCACTGAAGCTTTCTTT. Translated, it gives CASSHDRRPTEAFF.

The gene calls are TRBV5-1 and TRBJ2-5; TRBD2 aligns across 11 bases. Germline CDR1 reads SGHRS; CDR2 reads YFSETQ. Germline trimming cut 1 base from V and 5 bases from J; bases unmatched to any gene: 13. The CDR3 runs 18 residues. The CDR3 spells CASSLFPFGTSGPETQYF. CDR3 bases: TGCGCCAGCAGCTTGTTCCCTTTCGGGACTAGCGGTCCGGAGACCCAGTACTTC.

The chain employs TRBV30 and TRBJ1-1; D is perhaps TRBD1 (6 bases). V was clipped by 5 bases and J by 0 bases, with 22 bases between them. Germline CDR1 GTSNPN, CDR2 SVGIG (reference sequence). The CDR3 sequence is 17 residues long. The CDR3: CAWGRRGPNHMNTEAFF. In DNA form, the CDR3 reads TGTGCCTGGGGCCGCAGGGGCCCGAACCATATGAACACTGAAGCTTTCTTT.

This clone was observed once. This chain links TRBV27 with TRBJ2-4, with 10 bases fitting TRBD2. CDR1 is MNHEY, CDR2 SMNVEV, per germline (reference sequence). The CDR3 sequence is 14 residues long. V dropped 7 bases and J dropped 6; count of bases not matched to a gene: 6. CDR3: CASTASGGGNIQYF. The CDR3 DNA is TGTGCCAGCACCGCTAGCGGGGGAGGAAACATTCAGTACTTC.

This clone came up a few times. The rearrangement joins TRBV2 to TRBJ1-1; D uncertain. The length of the CDR3 is 15 residues. V was shortened by 0 bases and J by 2 bases, with 10 bases between the two germline ends. Germline loops: CDR1 SNHLY, CDR2 FYNNEI. CDR3 amino acids: CASSEALRGNTEAFF. As DNA, the CDR3 is TGTGCCAGCAGTGAAGCGCTTCGGGGTAACACTGAAGCTTTCTTT.

This chain links TRBV9 with TRBJ2-1; 8 nucleotides align to TRBD2. The CDR3 is 15 residues long. After removal of 0 bases from V and 8 bases from J, the junction contained 7 bases not matched to a gene. Germline values: CDR1 SGDLS, CDR2 YYNGEE. The CDR3 region has the DNA TGTGCCAGCAGCGTAGGAACGGGGGGGCTCTATGAGCAGTTCTTC. Its protein is CASSVGTGGLYEQFF.

This clone has only a few counts. This rearrangement joins TRBV5-1 to TRBJ2-1; no firm D call. The germline V gene encodes CDR1 SGHRS and CDR2 YFSETQ. The V gene lost 1 base and the J gene lost 5 bases, with 10 bases spanning the gap. The length of the CDR3 is 14 residues. The CDR3 DNA reads as TGCGCCAGCAGCTTGTTACACCAAGACAATGAGCAGTTCTTC. As protein: CASSLLHQDNEQFF.

The chain joins TRBV25-1 to TRBJ2-1; TRBD2 aligns across 8 bases. From germline, CDR1 is MGHDK and CDR2 SYGVNS. V was pared by 4 bases and J by 8 bases, with 4 bases of the junction left unmatched. This CDR3 spans 13 amino acids. For the CDR3, the DNA is TGTGCCAGCAGTGTGGGGACTAGGGATGAGCAGTTCTTC. This encodes CASSVGTRDEQFF. Drawing the rest from reference TRBV25-1 and TRBJ2-1, the complete variable domain is EADIYQTPRYLVIGTGKKITLECSQTMGHDKMYWYQQDPGMELHLIHYSYGVNSTEKGDLSSESTVSRIRTEHFPLTLESARPSHTSQYLCASSVGTRDEQFFGPGTRLTVL.

V is TRBV19 and J is TRBJ1-2, with D possibly TRBD1 on 6 matching bases. The germline V gene has CDR1 LNHDA and CDR2 SQIVND (reference sequence). The V end was cut by 3 bases, the J end by 8 bases, with 13 bases between. The CDR3 runs 13 residues. CDR3 in amino acids: CASSIWGRDGYTF. The CDR3 DNA follows: TGTGCCAGTAGTATTTGGGGGCGCGACGGCTACACCTTC.

The chain employs TRBV19 and TRBJ2-7, with D possibly being TRBD1 (5 bases). The CDR3 runs to 12 residues. The germline V gene has CDR1 LNHDA and CDR2 SQIVND (reference sequence). V was pared by 5 bases and J by 5 bases, with 10 bases between. For the CDR3, the DNA is TGTGCCAGTAGTTCAGGGTCCCACGAGCAGTACTTC. Encoded protein: CASSSGSHEQYF.